This T cell receptor beta chain was sequenced in a study of molecular identifiers for immune sequencing clone quantification. Study context: Replicate RNA came from approximately 20,000 or 98,000 naive CD8 cells and was split five ways, and four parts were sequenced.

The CDR3 runs to 13 residues. Germline V gives CDR1 MNHEY, CDR2 SMNVEV (reference sequence). V was trimmed by 0 bases and J by 6 bases, leaving 6 bases between them. Each CDR3 protein is one row after TCRdb ran MiXCR on the PCR reads. This sample has about 510,000 distinct CDR3 sequences, with roughly 26% found just once. The chain combines TRBV27 with TRBJ1-5; D remains unclear. The sample comprised naive CD8+ T cells from blood, with Jurkat cell RNA spiked in. Subset indicated: FACS-sorted CD8+CD4-CCR7+CD45RA+ naive T cells. The clonotype comes from a human donor in good health. Some libraries in this study had Jurkat cell RNA spiked in. CDR3 sequence: CASSLSMCQPQHF. For the CDR3, the DNA is TGTGCCAGCAGTTTATCGATGTGTCAGCCCCAGCATTTT.